The sequence of this T cell receptor beta chain was determined in a study of cytomegalovirus exposure and HLA in healthy donors. Findings and limits, study-wide: The analysis excluded some indistinguishable V segments, including TRBV6-2 and TRBV6-3. As a later analysis showed, a missense DCLRE1C variant was linked to trimming of TCR beta V- and J-genes.

In the PCR, 60 Vbeta and 13 Jbeta primers were used. Libraries were prepared by immunoSEQ multiplex PCR; TCRdb keeps only in-frame clonotypes and omits some of them. The sample records some 120,000 clones, 65% to 90% being singletons. The CDR3 totals 16 residues. Trimming left V 6 bases short and J 3 bases short, with 22 bases between. This clone was seen more than once but under ten times. The antigen remains unidentified. The sequenced sample consisted of PBMCs. This receptor was taken from a male donor in good health and CMV-seropositive. V gene TRBV5-3 combines with J gene TRBJ2-7; tentative D call: TRBD1 (6 bases). TRBV5-3 is recorded as an ORF, its role being uncertain. The CDR3 DNA reads as TGTGCCAGAATCGAGGGGAGATCGGGACAATTCTACGAGCAGTACTTC. It codes for CARIEGRSGQFYEQYF.